The rows below give T cell receptor beta chains drawn from one sample of a study of blood T cell repertoires in COVID-19. Sequencing used immunoSEQ multiplex PCR; TCRdb keeps in-frame clones, though not all of them. The table includes 130,000 to 150,000 clones, roughly 86% detected once. The sample comprised peripheral blood. These TCRs come from a human donor in a cohort sampled during active COVID-19. Both conserved end residues are part of each CDR3. D genes are given only for firm matches. Clone size is given for some rows only: seen once, a few or many times, or a class if the clone is expanded.

j_call clone_size v_call d_call cdr3_nt cdr3_aa
TRBJ2-1 NA TRBV2 TRBD1 TGTGCCAGCACCTATAACAGGGGCGGCAATGAGCAGTTCTTC CASTYNRGGNEQFF
TRBJ2-3 NA TRBV19 TRBD2 TGTGCCAGTAGTATATCGGCTAGCGGGGGCGCAGATACGCAGTATTTT CASSISASGGADTQYF
TRBJ2-1 NA TRBV6-4 NA TGTGCCAGCAGTCCGGCAGAGGGGGGGAAGAATGAGCAGTTCTTC CASSPAEGGKNEQFF
TRBJ1-5 NA TRBV11-3 TRBD1 TGTGCCAGCAGACAAGGGGGCTCGGGTGGGCGCAATCAGCCCCAGCATTTT CASRQGGSGGRNQPQHF
TRBJ1-3 NA TRBV30 NA TGTGCCTGGAGTGTAGGGACACTACTAAACACCATATATTTT CAWSVGTLLNTIYF
TRBJ1-4 NA TRBV7-9 TRBD1 TGTGCCAGCAGAAAAGACAGGGGAGACGAAAAACTGTTTTTT CASRKDRGDEKLFF
TRBJ2-5 NA TRBV28 NA TGTGCCAGCAGTTCTATCCGCCGCCCCGGGAAGGGGACCCAGTACTTC CASSSIRRPGKGTQYF
TRBJ2-1 NA TRBV14 TRBD1 TGTGCCAGCAGCGCGCCGGGACAGGGGAGTTACAATGAGCAGTTCTTC CASSAPGQGSYNEQFF
TRBJ2-5 NA TRBV3-1/TRBV3-2 NA TGTGCCAGCGGGACGCCGGGGGCGGGGGCCCAAGAGACCCAGTACTTC CASGTPGAGAQETQYF
TRBJ1-5 NA TRBV18 NA TGTGCCAGCTCGGTGGGGGACACAAGTCAGCCCCAGCATTTT CASSVGDTSQPQHF
TRBJ2-5 NA TRBV27 TRBD2 TGTGCCAGCAGTCCCGGGACTAGCGGGAAAGAGACCCAGTACTTC CASSPGTSGKETQYF
TRBJ2-3 NA TRBV25-1 TRBD2 TGTGCCAGCAGTGAATATGGCGGGAGAGGAAATACGCAGTATTTT CASSEYGGRGNTQYF
TRBJ2-3 NA TRBV7-2 NA TGTGCCAGCTGTCCGGCGGGGCGTTACACAGATACGCAGTATTTT CASCPAGRYTDTQYF
TRBJ2-7 once TRBV5-1 TRBD1 TGCGCCAGCAGTACAGGGGAAGCGAACGAGCAGTACTTC CASSTGEANEQYF
TRBJ2-1 NA TRBV7-3 TRBD2 TGTGCCAGCAGCTCGGGACTAGCGGGGGCTGGTGAGCAGTTCTTC CASSSGLAGAGEQFF
TRBJ2-2 NA TRBV14 NA TGTGCCAGCAGCCCCTCGGACAGCTGGAGGGAGCTGTTTTTT CASSPSDSWRELFF